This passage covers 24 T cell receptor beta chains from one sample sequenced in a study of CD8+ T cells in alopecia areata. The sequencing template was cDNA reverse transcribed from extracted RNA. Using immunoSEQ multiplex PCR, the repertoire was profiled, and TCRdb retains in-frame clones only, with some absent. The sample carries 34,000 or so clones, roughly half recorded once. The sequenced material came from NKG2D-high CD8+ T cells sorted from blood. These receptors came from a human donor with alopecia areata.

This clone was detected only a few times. The CDR3 coding sequence is TGTGCCAGCAGCAGTGACAGCAACCAGTACTTC. Its translation is CASSSDSNQYF. The chain is built from TRBV5-4 and TRBJ2-7; a weak D match, TRBD1 (5 bases). The V gene's germline CDR1 is SGHNT and CDR2 YYREEE (reference sequence). Trimming cost V 4 bases and J 10 bases, with 12 bases left between them. This CDR3 has 11 amino acids.

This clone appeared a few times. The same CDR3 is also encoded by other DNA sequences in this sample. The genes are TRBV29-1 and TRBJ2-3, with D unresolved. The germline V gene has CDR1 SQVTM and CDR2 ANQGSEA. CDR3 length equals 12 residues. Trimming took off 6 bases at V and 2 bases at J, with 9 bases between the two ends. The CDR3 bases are TGCAGCGTGGAGATCTACACAGATACGCAGTATTTT. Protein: CSVEIYTDTQYF.

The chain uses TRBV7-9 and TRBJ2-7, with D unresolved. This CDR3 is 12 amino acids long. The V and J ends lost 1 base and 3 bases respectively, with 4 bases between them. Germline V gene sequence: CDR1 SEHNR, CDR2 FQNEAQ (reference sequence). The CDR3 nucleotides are TGTGCCAGCAGCTTAGACCACTACGAGCAGTACTTC. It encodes CASSLDHYEQYF.

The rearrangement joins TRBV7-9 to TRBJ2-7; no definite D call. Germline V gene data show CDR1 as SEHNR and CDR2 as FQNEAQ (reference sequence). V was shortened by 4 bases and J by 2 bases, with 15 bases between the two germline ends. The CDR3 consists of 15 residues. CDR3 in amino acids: CASSSEGSNPYEQYF. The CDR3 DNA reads TGTGCCAGCAGCTCCGAAGGTAGCAATCCCTACGAGCAGTACTTC. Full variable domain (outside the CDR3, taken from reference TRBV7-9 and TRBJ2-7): DTGVSQNPRHKITKRGQNVTFRCDPISEHNRLYWYRQTLGQGPEFLTYFQNEAQLEKSRLLSDRFSAERPKGSFSTLEIQRTEQGDSAMYLCASSSEGSNPYEQYFGPGTRLTVT.

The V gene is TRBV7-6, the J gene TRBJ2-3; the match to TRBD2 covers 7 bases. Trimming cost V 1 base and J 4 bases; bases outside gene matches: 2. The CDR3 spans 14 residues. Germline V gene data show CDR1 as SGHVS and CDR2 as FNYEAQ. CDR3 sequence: CASSLEAGADTQYF. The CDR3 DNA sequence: TGTGCCAGCAGCTTAGAGGCGGGGGCAGATACGCAGTATTTT. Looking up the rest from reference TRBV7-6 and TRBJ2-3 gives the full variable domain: GAGVSQSPRYKVTKRGQDVALRCDPISGHVSLYWYRQALGQGPEFLTYFNYEAQQDKSGLPNDRFSAERPEGSISTLTIQRTEQRDSAMYRCASSLEAGADTQYFGPGTRLTVL.

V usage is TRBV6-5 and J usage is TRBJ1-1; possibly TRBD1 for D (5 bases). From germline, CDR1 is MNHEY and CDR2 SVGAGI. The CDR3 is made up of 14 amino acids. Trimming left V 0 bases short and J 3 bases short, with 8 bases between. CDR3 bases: TGTGCCAGCAGTTACTCTTTGGGGGACACTGAAGCTTTCTTT. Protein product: CASSYSLGDTEAFF.

The DNA for the CDR3 is TGCGCCAGCAGCCAGGGGGACAGGATGAACACTGAAGCTTTCTTT. This translates into CASSQGDRMNTEAFF. This chain uses TRBV4-1 with TRBJ1-1; 8 nucleotides agree with TRBD1. This CDR3 spans 15 amino acids. Germline CDR1 is MGHRA and CDR2 is YSYEKL. V trimming: 3 bases; J trimming: 0 bases; junction bases outside the gene matches: 3.

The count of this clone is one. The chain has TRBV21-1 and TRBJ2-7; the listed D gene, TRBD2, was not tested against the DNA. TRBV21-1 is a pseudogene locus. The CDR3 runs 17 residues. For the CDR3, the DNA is TGTGCCAGCAGGCCGACTAGCGGGAGAGGCAGCTCCTACGAGCAGTACTTC. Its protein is CASRPTSGRGSSYEQYF.

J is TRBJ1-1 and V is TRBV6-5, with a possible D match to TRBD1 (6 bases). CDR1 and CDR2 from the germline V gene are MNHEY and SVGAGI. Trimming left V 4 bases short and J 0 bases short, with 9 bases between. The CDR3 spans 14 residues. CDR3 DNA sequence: TGTGCCAGCAGTTGGACAGTTTTGAACACTGAAGCTTTCTTT. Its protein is CASSWTVLNTEAFF.

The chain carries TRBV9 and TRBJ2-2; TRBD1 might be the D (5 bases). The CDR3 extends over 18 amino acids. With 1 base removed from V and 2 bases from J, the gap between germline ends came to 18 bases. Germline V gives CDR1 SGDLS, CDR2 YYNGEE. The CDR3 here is CASSVNYGAVLNTGELFF. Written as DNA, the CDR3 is TGTGCCAGCAGCGTAAATTATGGGGCAGTTCTAAACACCGGGGAGCTGTTTTTT.

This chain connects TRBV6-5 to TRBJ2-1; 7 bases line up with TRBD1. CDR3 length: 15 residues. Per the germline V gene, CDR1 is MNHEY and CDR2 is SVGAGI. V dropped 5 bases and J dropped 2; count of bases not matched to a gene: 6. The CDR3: CASSRTGPTYNEQFF. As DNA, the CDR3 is TGTGCCAGCAGTAGGACAGGTCCTACCTACAATGAGCAGTTCTTC.

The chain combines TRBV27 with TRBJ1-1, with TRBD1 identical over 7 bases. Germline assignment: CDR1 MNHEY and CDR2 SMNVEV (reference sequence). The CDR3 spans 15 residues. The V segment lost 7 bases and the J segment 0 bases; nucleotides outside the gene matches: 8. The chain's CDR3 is CASIRQGDMNTEAFF. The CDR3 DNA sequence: TGTGCCAGCATACGACAGGGCGACATGAACACTGAAGCTTTCTTT.

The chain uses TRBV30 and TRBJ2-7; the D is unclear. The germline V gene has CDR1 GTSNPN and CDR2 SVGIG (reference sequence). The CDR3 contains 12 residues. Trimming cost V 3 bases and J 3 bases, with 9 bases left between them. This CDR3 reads CAWSVPRYEQYF. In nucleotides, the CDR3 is TGTGCCTGGAGCGTGCCCCGCTACGAGCAGTACTTC.

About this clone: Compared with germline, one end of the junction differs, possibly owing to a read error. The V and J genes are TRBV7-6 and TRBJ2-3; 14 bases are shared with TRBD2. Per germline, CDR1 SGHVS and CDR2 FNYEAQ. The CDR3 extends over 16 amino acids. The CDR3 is CASSIGLAGGTNTQYF. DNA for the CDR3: TGTGCCAGCAGCATCGGACTAGCGGGGGGCACAAATACGCAGTATTTT.

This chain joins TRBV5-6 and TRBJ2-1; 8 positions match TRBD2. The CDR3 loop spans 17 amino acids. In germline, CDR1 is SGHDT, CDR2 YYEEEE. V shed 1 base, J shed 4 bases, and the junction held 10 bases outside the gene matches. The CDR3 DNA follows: TGTGCCAGCAGCTTGCGAAGAGGCGGGGGGCCTTACAATGAGCAGTTCTTC. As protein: CASSLRRGGGPYNEQFF. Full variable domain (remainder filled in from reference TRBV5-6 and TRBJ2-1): DAGVTQSPTHLIKTRGQQVTLRCSPKSGHDTVSWYQQALGQGPQFIFQYYEEEERQRGNFPDRFSGHQFPNYSSELNVNALLLGDSALYLCASSLRRGGGPYNEQFFGPGTRLTVL.

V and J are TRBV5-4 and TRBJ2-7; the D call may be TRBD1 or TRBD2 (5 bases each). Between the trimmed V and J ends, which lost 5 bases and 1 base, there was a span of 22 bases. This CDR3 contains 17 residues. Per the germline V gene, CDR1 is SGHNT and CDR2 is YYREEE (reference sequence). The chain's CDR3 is CASSLGWAGTASYEQYF. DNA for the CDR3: TGTGCCAGCAGTTTAGGTTGGGCCGGGACCGCATCCTACGAGCAGTACTTC.

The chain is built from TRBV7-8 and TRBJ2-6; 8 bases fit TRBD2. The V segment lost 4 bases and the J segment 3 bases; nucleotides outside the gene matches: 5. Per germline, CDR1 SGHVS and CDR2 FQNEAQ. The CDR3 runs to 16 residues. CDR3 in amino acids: CASSSRGGGGANVLTF. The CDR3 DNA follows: TGTGCCAGCAGCTCCCGGGGGGGCGGTGGGGCCAACGTCCTGACTTTC.

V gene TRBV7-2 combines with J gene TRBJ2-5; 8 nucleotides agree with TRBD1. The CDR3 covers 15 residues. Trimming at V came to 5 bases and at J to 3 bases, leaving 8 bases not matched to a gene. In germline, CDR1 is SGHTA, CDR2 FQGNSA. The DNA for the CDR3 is TGTGCCAGCAGCGTACCGGGACAGGTAGAAGAGACCCAGTACTTC. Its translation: CASSVPGQVEETQYF.

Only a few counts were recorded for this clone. Here the CDR3 reads CASRDGTGNQPQHF. The CDR3 DNA sequence: TGTGCCAGCAGGGACGGGACTGGCAATCAGCCCCAGCATTTT. The genes are TRBV7-9 and TRBJ1-5, with TRBD1 as a possible D gene (5 bases). Looked up from germline, CDR1 is SEHNR and CDR2 is FQNEAQ (reference sequence). The ends were cut back, 6 bases at V and 2 bases at J, with 11 bases in the middle. This CDR3 region has 14 residues. Filled out from reference TRBV7-9 and TRBJ1-5, the complete variable domain reads DTGVSQNPRHKITKRGQNVTFRCDPISEHNRLYWYRQTLGQGPEFLTYFQNEAQLEKSRLLSDRFSAERPKGSFSTLEIQRTEQGDSAMYLCASRDGTGNQPQHFGDGTRLSIL.

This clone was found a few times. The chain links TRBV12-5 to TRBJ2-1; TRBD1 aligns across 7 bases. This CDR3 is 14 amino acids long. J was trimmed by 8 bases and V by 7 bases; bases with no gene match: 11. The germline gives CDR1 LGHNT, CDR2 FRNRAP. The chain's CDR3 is CASASSGQFHEQFF. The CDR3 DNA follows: TGTGCTAGTGCCTCCTCGGGACAGTTCCATGAGCAGTTCTTC. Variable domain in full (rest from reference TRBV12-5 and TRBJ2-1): DARVTQTPRHKVTEMGQEVTMRCQPILGHNTVFWYRQTMMQGLELLAYFRNRAPLDDSGMPKDRFSAEMPDATLATLKIQPSEPRDSAVYFCASASSGQFHEQFFGPGTRLTVL.

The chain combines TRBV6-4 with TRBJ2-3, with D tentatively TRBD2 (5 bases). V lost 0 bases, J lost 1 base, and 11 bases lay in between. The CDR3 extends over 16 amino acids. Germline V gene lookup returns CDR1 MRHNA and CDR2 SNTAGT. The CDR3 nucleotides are TGTGCCAGCAGTGACTCGGGTGGAGGCGGCACAGATACGCAGTATTTT. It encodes CASSDSGGGGTDTQYF.

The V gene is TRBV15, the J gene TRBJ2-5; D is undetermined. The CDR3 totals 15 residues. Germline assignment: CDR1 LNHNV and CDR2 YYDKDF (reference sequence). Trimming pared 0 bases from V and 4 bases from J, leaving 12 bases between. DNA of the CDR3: TGTGCCACCAGCAGAGATCTTACCTGGCGAGAGACCCAGTACTTC. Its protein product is CATSRDLTWRETQYF. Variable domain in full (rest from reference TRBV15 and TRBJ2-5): DAMVIQNPRYQVTQFGKPVTLSCSQTLNHNVMYWYQQKSSQAPKLLFHYYDKDFNNEADTPDNFQSRRPNTSFCFLDIRSPGLGDTAMYLCATSRDLTWRETQYFGPGTRLLVL.

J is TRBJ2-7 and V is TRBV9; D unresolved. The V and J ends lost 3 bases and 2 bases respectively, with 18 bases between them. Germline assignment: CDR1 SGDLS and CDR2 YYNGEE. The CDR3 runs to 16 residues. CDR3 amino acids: CASSADIEYPTYEQYF. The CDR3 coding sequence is TGTGCCAGCAGCGCAGATATCGAATACCCCACCTACGAGCAGTACTTC. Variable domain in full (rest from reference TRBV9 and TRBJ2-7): DSGVTQTPKHLITATGQRVTLRCSPRSGDLSVYWYQQSLDQGLQFLIQYYNGEERAKGNILERFSAQQFPDLHSELNLSSLELGDSALYFCASSADIEYPTYEQYFGPGTRLTVT.

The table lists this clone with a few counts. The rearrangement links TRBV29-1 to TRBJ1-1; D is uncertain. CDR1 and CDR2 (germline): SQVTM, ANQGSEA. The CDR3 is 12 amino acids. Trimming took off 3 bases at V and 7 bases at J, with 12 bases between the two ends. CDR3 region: CSVDSGMGEAFF. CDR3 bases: TGCAGCGTTGATTCCGGGATGGGTGAAGCTTTCTTT.